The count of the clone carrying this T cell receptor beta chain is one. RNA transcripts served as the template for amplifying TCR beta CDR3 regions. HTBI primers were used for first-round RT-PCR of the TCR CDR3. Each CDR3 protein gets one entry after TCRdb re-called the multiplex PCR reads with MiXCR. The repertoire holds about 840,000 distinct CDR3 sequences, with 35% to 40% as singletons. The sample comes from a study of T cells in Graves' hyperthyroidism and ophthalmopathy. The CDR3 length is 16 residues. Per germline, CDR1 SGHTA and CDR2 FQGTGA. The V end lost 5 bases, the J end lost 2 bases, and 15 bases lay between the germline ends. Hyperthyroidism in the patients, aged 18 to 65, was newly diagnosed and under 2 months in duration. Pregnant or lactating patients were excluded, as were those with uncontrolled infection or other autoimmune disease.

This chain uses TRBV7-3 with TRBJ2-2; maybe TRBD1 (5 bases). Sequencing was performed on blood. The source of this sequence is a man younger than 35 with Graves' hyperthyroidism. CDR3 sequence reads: CASSRLRGTNTGELFF. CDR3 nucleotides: TGTGCCAGCAGCCGCCTTAGGGGAACAAACACCGGGGAGCTGTTTTTT.